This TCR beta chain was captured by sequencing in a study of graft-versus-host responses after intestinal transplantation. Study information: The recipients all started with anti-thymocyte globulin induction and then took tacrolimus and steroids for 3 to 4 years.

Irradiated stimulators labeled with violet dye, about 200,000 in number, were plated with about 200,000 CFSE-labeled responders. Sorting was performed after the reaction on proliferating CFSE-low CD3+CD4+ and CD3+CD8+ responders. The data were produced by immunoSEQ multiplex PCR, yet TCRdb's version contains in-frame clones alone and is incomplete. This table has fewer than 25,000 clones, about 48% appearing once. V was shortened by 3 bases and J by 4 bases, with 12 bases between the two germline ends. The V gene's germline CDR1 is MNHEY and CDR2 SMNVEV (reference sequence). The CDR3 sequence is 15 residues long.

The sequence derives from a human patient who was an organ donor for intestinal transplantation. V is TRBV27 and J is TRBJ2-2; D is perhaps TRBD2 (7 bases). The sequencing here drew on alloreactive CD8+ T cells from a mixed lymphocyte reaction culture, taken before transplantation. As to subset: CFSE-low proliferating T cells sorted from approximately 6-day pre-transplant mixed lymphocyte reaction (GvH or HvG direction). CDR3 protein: CASSFLGGPTGELFF. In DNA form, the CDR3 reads TGTGCCAGCAGTTTTCTCGGGGGGCCCACCGGGGAGCTGTTTTTT.